Listed below are T cell receptor beta chains from one sample, sequenced in a study of identifying expanded T cells in peripheral blood. Measured with immunoSEQ multiplex PCR; TCRdb has only the in-frame clones, and not every one. Counted here are 45,000 to 75,000 clones, about 83% occurring once; the ten biggest clones make up roughly a sixth. The sequencing input was blood. The source of these receptors is a person aged 18-70 years in good health. The CDR3 runs from the conserved cysteine through the conserved F or W. Fields, in order: D gene, clone size, J gene, V gene, CDR3 protein, CDR3 DNA. A D gene is named only where the DNA matches it firmly. Rows may omit the clone size; those that give it use once, few, many or a size class.

TRBD1 - TRBJ1-1 TRBV7-9 CASSPGQRNTEAFF TGTGCCAGCAGCCCGGGACAGCGCAACACTGAAGCTTTCTTT
TRBD1 - TRBJ1-2 TRBV15 CATSREGQGAIYGYTF TGTGCCACCAGCAGAGAAGGGCAGGGGGCCATCTATGGCTACACCTTC
TRBD2 - TRBJ2-5 TRBV19 CASSPPGLARSVTQYF TGTGCCAGTAGTCCTCCGGGACTAGCTCGTTCAGTGACCCAGTACTTC
TRBD1 - TRBJ2-1 TRBV5-5 CARDRTYSYNEQFF TGTGCCAGGGACAGGACCTACTCCTACAATGAGCAGTTCTTC
- - TRBJ1-1 TRBV25-1 CASSGGGSNTEAFF TGTGCCAGCAGTGGGGGGGGTAGCAACACTGAAGCTTTCTTT
TRBD2 - TRBJ2-1 TRBV9 CASSVLAGSEGQFF TGTGCCAGCAGCGTACTAGCGGGCTCAGAGGGGCAGTTCTTC
TRBD2 - TRBJ2-5 TRBV5-1 CASSGGTRGETQYF TGCGCCAGCAGCGGGGGGACTAGAGGAGAGACCCAGTACTTC
- - TRBJ1-1 TRBV9 CASSGHGGATEAFF TGTGCCAGCAGCGGCCACGGGGGCGCGACTGAAGCTTTCTTT
- - TRBJ2-4 TRBV19 CASSISSDDDIQYF TGTGCCAGTAGTATATCCTCGGATGATGACATTCAGTACTTC
- - TRBJ2-5 TRBV11-2 CASSLTLGGQETQYF TGTGCCAGCAGCTTGACCCTTGGCGGCCAAGAGACCCAGTACTTC
- - TRBJ2-7 TRBV4-1 CASSRSADPGVYEQYF TGCGCCAGCAGCCGTTCGGCGGATCCAGGGGTCTACGAGCAGTACTTC
- - TRBJ2-1 TRBV18 CASSPRAGADNEQFF TGTGCCAGCTCACCTAGGGCGGGGGCCGACAATGAGCAGTTCTTC
TRBD2 - TRBJ2-7 TRBV6-5 CASRPLAGGPGEQYF TGTGCCAGCAGACCCCTAGCGGGAGGGCCGGGTGAGCAGTACTTC
- - TRBJ1-2 TRBV11-2 CASSLVEGSYGYTF TGTGCCAGCAGCTTAGTCGAGGGATCTTATGGCTACACCTTC
TRBD1 - TRBJ2-3 TRBV29-1 CSGQTKVTGGDTQYF TGCAGCGGTCAAACAAAAGTGACAGGGGGAGATACGCAGTATTTT
- few TRBJ2-7 TRBV11-2 CASTSDPIGEQYF TGTGCCAGCACCTCAGACCCGATTGGCGAGCAGTACTTC
TRBD1 few TRBJ2-2 TRBV18 CASSTYRGRGGELFF TGTGCCAGCTCAACCTACAGGGGACGCGGCGGGGAGCTGTTTTTT
- - TRBJ2-2 TRBV9 CASSVEAPGTGELFF TGTGCCAGCAGCGTAGAAGCCCCTGGTACCGGGGAGCTGTTTTTT
- - TRBJ2-5 TRBV10-3 CAIAPGVQETQYF TGTGCCATTGCCCCAGGGGTCCAAGAGACCCAGTACTTC
- once TRBJ2-3 TRBV7-9 CASSPLTEDGQYF TGTGCCAGCAGCCCCTTGACAGAGGATGGGCAGTATTTT
TRBD1 - TRBJ2-1 TRBV7-9 CASSLEVPTGEAFF TGTGCCAGCAGCTTAGAAGTCCCGACAGGGGAGGCGTTCTTC
- - TRBJ1-2 TRBV5-4 CASSPRRAGGYTF TGTGCCAGCAGCCCCCGCAGGGCTGGGGGCTACACCTTC
- - TRBJ1-1 TRBV9 CASSREPGKNTEAFF TGTGCCAGCAGCCGGGAACCGGGGAAGAACACTGAAGCTTTCTTT
- - TRBJ1-3 TRBV11-2 CASSLSLDPRSGNTIYF TGTGCCAGCAGCTTATCTCTCGACCCCCGATCTGGAAACACCATATATTTT
- - TRBJ2-1 TRBV19 CASSIVTASYNEQFF TGTGCCAGTAGTATAGTCACCGCCTCCTACAATGAGCAGTTCTTC
- - TRBJ2-1 TRBV9 CASSATDGNYNEQFF TGTGCCAGCAGCGCCACCGACGGGAACTACAATGAGCAGTTCTTC
- - TRBJ2-7 TRBV7-8 CASSAGPGLLTGGEQYF TGTGCCAGCAGCGCCGGGCCCGGACTGTTGACGGGTGGGGAGCAGTACTTC
- - TRBJ1-2 TRBV11-2 CASSPIERGLGGYTF TGTGCCAGCAGCCCCATCGAACGGGGGCTAGGGGGCTACACCTTC
- - TRBJ1-1 TRBV5-1 CASSSPGTEAFF TGCGCCAGCAGCTCCCCAGGGACTGAAGCTTTCTTT
TRBD2 - TRBJ2-7 TRBV5-6 CASSFYTSGRAAYSYEQYF TGTGCCAGCAGCTTCTACACTAGCGGGAGGGCGGCCTACTCCTACGAGCAGTACTTC
- - TRBJ1-5 TRBV7-2 CASSLRGTQPQHF TGTGCCAGCAGCTTAAGGGGGACACAGCCCCAGCATTTT
TRBD1 - TRBJ2-7 TRBV2 CASTLDRGPYEQYF TGTGCCAGCACCTTGGACAGGGGGCCCTACGAGCAGTACTTC
TRBD1 - TRBJ1-1 TRBV6-5 CASSFIRGVNSEAFF TGTGCCAGCAGTTTCATCAGGGGGGTAAACTCTGAAGCTTTCTTT
- - TRBJ1-5 TRBV18 CASSPDSLGQPQHF TGTGCCAGCTCACCGGACAGTTTGGGTCAGCCCCAGCATTTT
- - TRBJ2-3 TRBV6-1 CASIPGAWTDTQYF TGTGCCAGCATCCCAGGGGCGTGGACAGATACGCAGTATTTT
TRBD2 - TRBJ2-1 TRBV4-1 CASSQEGELAGLPYNEQFF TGCGCCAGCAGCCAAGAAGGGGAACTAGCGGGGCTCCCCTACAATGAGCAGTTCTTC
TRBD1 - TRBJ2-7 TRBV4-1 CASSQQRTGSYEQYF TGCGCCAGCAGCCAGCAGAGGACAGGAAGCTACGAGCAGTACTTC
- - TRBJ1-6 TRBV7-2 CASSLRSWDSPLHF TGTGCCAGCAGCTTAAGGAGCTGGGATTCACCCCTCCACTTT
- - TRBJ2-5 TRBV7-2 CASSFPASSQYF TGTGCCAGCAGCTTTCCCGCTTCCTCCCAGTACTTC
- - TRBJ1-2 TRBV18 CASSPTSRVANYGYTF TGTGCCAGCTCACCAACGTCCAGGGTAGCTAACTATGGCTACACCTTC
- - TRBJ2-1 TRBV5-1 CASSLRHGGEQFF TGCGCCAGCAGCCTACGCCATGGGGGGGAGCAGTTCTTC
TRBD2 - TRBJ2-1 TRBV2 CASYRLAGGLSSYNEQFF TGTGCCAGCTACCGACTAGCGGGGGGTTTGAGCTCCTACAATGAGCAGTTCTTC
- - TRBJ1-2 TRBV12-5 CASGLELRESIF TGTGCTAGTGGTTTGGAATTGCGGGAGTCAATCTTC
TRBD1 - TRBJ2-1 TRBV29-1 CSVDRGKYNEQFF TGCAGCGTAGACAGGGGAAAATACAATGAGCAGTTCTTC
TRBD1 - TRBJ1-2 TRBV6-6 CASSYGTADGGYTF TGTGCCAGCAGTTACGGGACAGCCGATGGAGGCTACACCTTC
- - TRBJ1-1 TRBV7-2 CASSFYRGVSTEAFF TGTGCCAGCAGCTTTTACCGGGGGGTCAGCACTGAAGCTTTCTTT
TRBD1 - TRBJ2-1 TRBV27 CASRPRQGANYEQFF TGTGCCAGCAGACCCCGACAGGGGGCTAACTATGAGCAGTTCTTC
TRBD1 - TRBJ2-1 TRBV5-1 CASSFPSGQGFHEQFF TGCGCCAGCAGCTTTCCTTCGGGACAGGGTTTCCATGAGCAGTTCTTC
- many TRBJ1-6 TRBV19 CASSTDRNNSPLHF TGTGCCAGTTCTACTGACAGAAATAATTCACCCCTCCACTTT
TRBD1 - TRBJ1-1 TRBV7-8 CASSSRTGSIAAEAFF TGTGCCAGCAGCTCTCGGACAGGTTCTATTGCAGCTGAAGCTTTCTTT
TRBD1 - TRBJ1-2 TRBV6-5 CASALTGDYGYTF TGTGCCAGCGCCTTGACAGGGGACTATGGCTACACCTTC
- - TRBJ2-3 TRBV11-3 CASSLGTDTQYF TGTGCCAGCAGCTTAGGTACAGATACGCAGTATTTT
TRBD1 once TRBJ1-2 TRBV5-1 CASSYGQGANYGYTF TGCGCCAGCAGCTACGGACAGGGGGCTAACTATGGCTACACCTTC
- - TRBJ2-5 TRBV4-3 CASSQGRGRVETQYF TGCGCCAGCAGCCAAGGACGGGGTCGAGTCGAGACCCAGTACTTC
- - TRBJ2-3 TRBV2 CASSAARDTQYF TGTGCCAGCAGTGCCGCTAGGGATACGCAGTATTTT